This T cell receptor (beta chain) came from a study of T cell responses to AZD1222 COVID-19 vaccine (dated by TCRdb to the early 2020s). Background on the whole study: AZD1222 recipients given second doses at about 4 weeks or at about 12 weeks were pooled, since spike-specific TCR depth and breadth were not found to differ between the two schedules. TCR sequencing was performed for approximately 240 trial participants, of whom some 200 were given two doses of AZD1222 and around 25 were given two doses of MenACWY control vaccine. Enrollment into the trials was organized by age into subgroups of 18-55, 56-69 and 70-plus years, and those subgroups contained approximately 160, 26 and 62 TCR-sequenced participants, respectively. The paper's findings and limits, for the study overall: Reportedly, close to half of the unique spike-specific TCRs recognized epitopes lying outside the regions that are mutated in the B.1.351 and B.1.1.7 variants. Because no day 14 peak-response samples were available, the repertoires could be characterized only after the peak T cell response. Participants were mostly white British and included more females than males, and it was suggested by the authors that clonal diversity may have been underestimated. The whole spike protein was spanned by vaccine-associated CD4 TCRs, and dominant responses were seen in regions 160-218 and 743-854. Conclusions about previously exposed vaccinees were limited because only six AZD1222 recipients were SARS-CoV-2 seropositive at baseline. Spike-specific TCR breadth and depth rose significantly after two AZD1222 doses compared with day 0 and with MenACWY recipients. The 56-69-year group was small, and its depth increase did not reach significance, likely because of low power.

Only one count was recorded for this clone. The clone's antigen remains unknown. No much larger clonotype is one base removed from it; base qualities were not supplied. The CDR3 covers 15 residues, taking in both the cysteine and the phenylalanine. The DNA shown is the 45-base CDR3, in frame from base 1. The trim is 4 bases for V and 1 base for J, with a gap of 14 bases between the germline ends. CDR1 and CDR2 are drawn from the germline V gene: SGHRS, YFSETQ. The CDR3 regions of human TCRbeta chains were analyzed by immunosequencing. Turning to the authors' computational methods: Repertoire TCRs were matched against a reference library of SARS-CoV-2-specific TCRs generated with the MIRA antigen-specificity platform. Breadth meant the fraction of unique TCRs that were SARS-CoV-2-associated, whereas depth meant the fraction of total T cells that were SARS-CoV-2-associated. Using the MIRA data, each spike-specific TCR was assigned both to the spike region to which the TCR was reactive and to a CD4 or CD8 class. Log10-transformed breadth and depth values were compared by one-way ANOVA with Sidak's multiple comparisons tests. The source is immuneACCESS, and TCRdb retained only in-frame sequences with V and J called. Part of the clones is not carried over; for the studies checked, unresolved V genes explain less than half of this, and the remainder is unexplained. That table supplies the V and J calls and clone size; D and trimming were determined from the DNA. This sample comprises some 130,000 clones, roughly 90% of them detected only once. The top ten constitute 2.8% of the sample.

Sample time point, as interpreted from the label and publication: baseline before first vaccination. The vaccinee samples were drawn from two UK trials, COV001 and COV002, one of which was a single-blind randomized controlled phase 2/3 trial testing AZD1222 (ChAdOx1 nCoV-19) in healthy adults. For TCRbeta chain sequencing, PBMC samples were collected from trial participants at day 0 and at day 28 after the second dose. The source was peripheral blood, collected on day 0 of AZD1222 vaccination. Here the chain combines TRBV5-1 and TRBJ2-5; the D gene may be TRBD1 or TRBD2, since each aligns over 5 bases. This clonotype was sampled from an adult in good health. The DNA is as follows: TGCGCCAGCAGCCCAATTCCGGGACGCCAAGAGACCCAGTACTTC. It codes for CASSPIPGRQETQYF.